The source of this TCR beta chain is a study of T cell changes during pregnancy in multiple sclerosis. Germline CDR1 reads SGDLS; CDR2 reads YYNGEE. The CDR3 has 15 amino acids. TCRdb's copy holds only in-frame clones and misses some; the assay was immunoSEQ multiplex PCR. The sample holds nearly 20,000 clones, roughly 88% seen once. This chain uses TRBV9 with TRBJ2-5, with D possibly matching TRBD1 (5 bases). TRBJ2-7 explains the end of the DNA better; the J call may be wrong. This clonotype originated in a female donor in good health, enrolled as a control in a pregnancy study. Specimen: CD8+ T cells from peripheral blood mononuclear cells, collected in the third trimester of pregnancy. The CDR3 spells CASSVDWSRVYEQYF. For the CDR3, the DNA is TGTGCCAGCAGCGTAGATTGGAGCAGGGTCTACGAGCAGTACTTC.